This TCR beta chain is drawn from a study of cytomegalovirus exposure and HLA in healthy donors. The CDR3 contains 14 residues. CDR1 is MDHEN and CDR2 is SYDVKM in the germline V gene. V was pared by 6 bases and J by 7 bases, with 9 bases of the junction left unmatched. PCR used 60 Vbeta primers and 13 Jbeta primers. The assay was immunoSEQ multiplex PCR, and TCRdb's table has in-frame clones only and misses some. Of fewer than 200,000 clones in the sample, under 90% were seen once. Sequenced material: PBMCs. The receptor was isolated from a young man in good health and CMV-seronegative. The J gene is TRBJ1-5, the V gene TRBV28; 7 bases are shared with TRBD1. CDR3 DNA sequence: TGTGCCAGCAGAGACAGGGTTGGTGTCCAGCCCCAGCATTTT. It yields the protein CASRDRVGVQPQHF.